The 4 T cell receptor beta chains listed next were all sequenced from one sample in a study of T cells in Graves' hyperthyroidism and ophthalmopathy. RNA transcripts gave rise to amplified TCR beta CDR3 regions. The HTBI set primed first-round TCR CDR3 RT-PCR. TCRdb re-called the multiplex PCR reads through MiXCR, storing one row per CDR3 protein. The data show about 700,000 distinct CDR3 sequences, 45% seen once. The sequenced sample was peripheral blood or thyroid tissue (not recorded which). All receptors come from an adult man with Graves' disease, either hyperthyroidism or ophthalmopathy (not recorded which).

This clonotype showed up many times. The gene calls are TRBV12-3 or TRBV12-4 and TRBJ1-5; D may be TRBD1 (5 bases). V lost 6 bases and J 3 bases, leaving 12 bases between the germline ends. The CDR3 sequence is 14 residues long. CDR3 sequence (DNA): TGTGCCAGCAGGTCCACAGGTCCCAATCAGCCCCAGCATTTT. Its protein is CASRSTGPNQPQHF.

A few counts support this clonotype. CDR3 amino acids: CASSFGTGGRGNTIYF. The CDR3 DNA sequence: TGTGCCAGCAGTTTCGGGACAGGGGGCCGTGGAAACACCATATATTTT. The chain couples TRBV7-9 to TRBJ1-3, with 12 bases matching TRBD1. V dropped 6 bases and J dropped 3; count of bases not matched to a gene: 6. Germline CDR1 SEHNR, CDR2 FQNEAQ (reference sequence). The CDR3 runs 16 residues.

About this clonotype: This clone may be a read error of a much larger clone one base away. J is TRBJ1-1 and V is TRBV7-9; 7 bases align to TRBD1. Trimming at V came to 3 bases and at J to 9 bases, leaving 4 bases not matched to a gene. Germline CDR1 is SEHNR and CDR2 is FQNEAQ (reference sequence). The CDR3 consists of 12 residues. Written as DNA, the CDR3 is TGTGCCAGCAGCTTCGGGACAGACAAAGCTTTCTTT. Translating it yields CASSFGTDKAFF.

With regard to this clonotype: This sequence may be a read error, since a much larger clone differs from it by one base. This chain uses TRBV6-6 with TRBJ1-5; D gene uncertain. The V end was cut by 5 bases, the J end by 2 bases, with 10 bases between. In germline, CDR1 is MNHNY, CDR2 SVGAGI (reference sequence). The CDR3 has 14 amino acids. This chain's CDR3 is CASSESTGNQPQHF. For the CDR3, the DNA is TGTGCCAGCAGTGAGTCCACTGGCAATCAGCCCCAGCATTTT.